A selection of T cell receptor beta chains follows, all from one sample in a study of shared clonotypes between healthy human individuals. Assay used: immunoSEQ multiplex PCR; TCRdb lists only in-frame clones, some missing. Among about 730,000 clones listed, roughly 72% were seen once. Sequencing was carried out using memory CD4+ T cells sorted from blood. These receptors were obtained from a woman aged 25 to 39 in good health. The CDR3 runs from the conserved cysteine through the conserved F or W. Fields, in order: D gene, clone size, V gene, J gene, CDR3 DNA, CDR3 protein. D genes are given only for firm matches. Clone size is stated in some rows and not others, as once, few, many or a class when expanded.

TRBD2,-,TRBV7-2,TRBJ2-5,TGTGCCAGCAGGTACGGACTAGCGGGAGAGACCCAGTACTTC,CASRYGLAGETQYF
TRBD2,-,TRBV4-1,TRBJ2-1,TGCGCCAGCAGCCAAGGGCCTAGCGGGATCGCCGAAACGCAGTTCTTC,CASSQGPSGIAETQFF
TRBD2,-,TRBV27,TRBJ2-1,TGTGCCAGCAGTTTGAGGGGACTAGCGATGAGTGAGCAGTTCTTC,CASSLRGLAMSEQFF
TRBD1,-,TRBV7-2,TRBJ1-5,TGTGCCAGCAGCTTAGACAGGGGGCGCAATCAGCCCCAGCATTTT,CASSLDRGRNQPQHF
-,-,TRBV7-9,TRBJ2-2,TGTGCCAGCAACTTAGGGACCACCGGGGAGCTGTTTTTT,CASNLGTTGELFF
-,few,TRBV2,TRBJ1-2,TGTGCCAGCAGTGAACACAGCTATGGCTACACCTTC,CASSEHSYGYTF
TRBD2,-,TRBV6-5,TRBJ2-1,TGTGCCAGCACCCCGGGACTAGCAGGTCATGAGCAGTTCTTC,CASTPGLAGHEQFF
-,-,TRBV30,TRBJ2-5,TGTGCCTGGAGGGAGGGGGCGTTACAAGAGACCCAGTACTTC,CAWREGALQETQYF
-,many,TRBV30,TRBJ1-3,TGTGCCTGGAAGCCCGGGGCCGGTCAGGGAAACACCATATATTTT,CAWKPGAGQGNTIYF
-,few,TRBV2,TRBJ2-7,TGTGCCAGTCTCCGGGACACCGCATCCTACGAGCAGTACTTC,CASLRDTASYEQYF
-,-,TRBV7-3,TRBJ2-2,TGTGCCAGCAGCTTAACCAAGTTAGGGGGGGAGCTGTTTTTT,CASSLTKLGGELFF
-,-,TRBV5-1,TRBJ2-7,TGCGCCAGCAGCTTGACCGCAGGGACCCTCTACGAGCAGTACTTC,CASSLTAGTLYEQYF
-,once,TRBV19,TRBJ2-7,TGTGCCAGTAGTTGGGCCCCGCGAGGTCGGCACGAGCAGTACTTC,CASSWAPRGRHEQYF
TRBD1,-,TRBV6-5,TRBJ1-2,TGTGCCAGCAGCTCCGGACAGGGCGAATACTATGGCTACACCTTC,CASSSGQGEYYGYTF
TRBD2,-,TRBV7-7,TRBJ2-5,TGTGCCAGCAGCTCCCGAGCGGGAGCCCCAGAGACCCAGTACTTC,CASSSRAGAPETQYF
-,-,TRBV9,TRBJ1-5,TGTGCCAGCAGCGTTTACAGATTCTGTAGCAATCAGCCCCAGCATTTT,CASSVYRFCSNQPQHF
TRBD1,-,TRBV28,TRBJ2-7,TGTGCCAGCCGGACAGGGCCCTCCTACGAGCAGTACTTC,CASRTGPSYEQYF
-,-,TRBV30,TRBJ2-7,TGTGCCTGGAGAACGGACAGCTACGAGCAGTACTTC,CAWRTDSYEQYF
-,-,TRBV5-4,TRBJ2-3,TGTGCCAGCCGGTCCCAGGGACCAGATACGCAGTATTTT,CASRSQGPDTQYF
TRBD1,-,TRBV19,TRBJ1-1,TGTGCCAGTAGTATCTTACCGGGACAGGGGGACACTGAAGCTTTCTTT,CASSILPGQGDTEAFF
-,-,TRBV30,TRBJ2-7,TGTGCCTGGAGTACAGGCTACGAGCAGTACTTC,CAWSTGYEQYF
-,few,TRBV2,TRBJ2-7,-,CASILDASGHEQYF
-,-,TRBV19,TRBJ2-1,TGTGCCAGTAGAAAGTGGACAGCCGGGAAGGAGGGCAATGAGCAGTTCTTC,CASRKWTAGKEGNEQFF